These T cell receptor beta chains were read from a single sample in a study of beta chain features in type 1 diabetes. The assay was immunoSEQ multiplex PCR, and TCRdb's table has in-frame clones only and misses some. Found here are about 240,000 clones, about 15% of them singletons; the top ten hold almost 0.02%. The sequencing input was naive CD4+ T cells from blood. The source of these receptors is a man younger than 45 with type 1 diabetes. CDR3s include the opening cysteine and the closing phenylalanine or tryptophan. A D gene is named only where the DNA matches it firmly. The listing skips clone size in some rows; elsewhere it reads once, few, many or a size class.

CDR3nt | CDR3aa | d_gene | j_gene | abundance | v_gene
TGTGCCTGGCTAAGACAGGGGGGCACTGAAGCTTTCTTT | CAWLRQGGTEAFF | TRBD1 | TRBJ1-1 | NA | TRBV30
TGCGCCAGCAGCCAAGATCCGGGACAGGGGGACTGGCAGCCCCAGCATTTT | CASSQDPGQGDWQPQHF | TRBD1 | TRBJ1-5 | few | TRBV4-1
TGTGCCTGGAGTGCGGACAGGAACTACGAGCAGTACTTC | CAWSADRNYEQYF | TRBD1 | TRBJ2-7 | NA | TRBV30
TGTGCCAGCAGCCGAGGGACACGGGCCGTCTACGAGCAGTACTTC | CASSRGTRAVYEQYF | NA | TRBJ2-7 | NA | TRBV5-6
TGTGCCAGCAGCTTAGACCCAAACAGGAGCCAGCAGTTCTTC | CASSLDPNRSQQFF | NA | TRBJ2-1 | NA | TRBV7-6
TGTGCCAGCAGTTGGGAGGGAGAGGGAGATACGCAGTATTTT | CASSWEGEGDTQYF | TRBD2 | TRBJ2-3 | few | TRBV2
TGTGCCTGGAGTGTACCCAGCGGTTCGATGGGCAATCAGCCCCAGCATTTT | CAWSVPSGSMGNQPQHF | NA | TRBJ1-5 | NA | TRBV30
TGCGCCAGCAGCTTGGGACTAGCGGGAGCGGAATACAATGAGCAGTTCTTC | CASSLGLAGAEYNEQFF | TRBD2 | TRBJ2-1 | NA | TRBV5-1
TGTGCCAGCAGCTCAGGGACAGAGAACTATGGCTACACCTTC | CASSSGTENYGYTF | TRBD1 | TRBJ1-2 | NA | TRBV5-4
TGTGCCAGCAGTCCAGGGGACACTGAAGCTTTCTTT | CASSPGDTEAFF | NA | TRBJ1-1 | few | TRBV2
TGCAGTGCTCCAGCGGGGGAGCAGTTCTTC | CSAPAGEQFF | TRBD2 | TRBJ2-1 | few | TRBV20-1
TGCAGCGTTGAAGGACAGGGGGCGTACTATGGCTACACCTTC | CSVEGQGAYYGYTF | TRBD1 | TRBJ1-2 | NA | TRBV29-1
TGTGCCAGCAGTTATGGGCAGGGGGCTCAGCCCCAGCATTTT | CASSYGQGAQPQHF | TRBD1 | TRBJ1-5 | NA | TRBV6-6
TGTGCCAGCAGCGCCGCCGGGACTAGGAATGAGCAGTTCTTC | CASSAAGTRNEQFF | TRBD2 | TRBJ2-1 | NA | TRBV9
TGTGCCAGCAGTCCCGGGACAGGGACCGGTCCCACATATGGCTACACCTTC | CASSPGTGTGPTYGYTF | TRBD1 | TRBJ1-2 | NA | TRBV2
TGCGCCAGCAGCTGGGACAAATCCTACGAGCAGTACTTC | CASSWDKSYEQYF | NA | TRBJ2-7 | NA | TRBV5-1
TGCGCCAGCAGCCAGGGTATAGTTAAGGGGCCCACCTACGAGCAGTACTTC | CASSQGIVKGPTYEQYF | NA | TRBJ2-7 | few | TRBV4-1
TGCAGCGTCCAGACAGCCTACGAGCAGTACTTC | CSVQTAYEQYF | NA | TRBJ2-7 | NA | TRBV29-1
TGCGCCAGCCAGCAGGGAACCTCCTACAATGAGCAGTTCTTC | CASQQGTSYNEQFF | NA | TRBJ2-1 | NA | TRBV10-2
TGTGCCAGCAGCCAAGTCCCTTCCAGGGCCGATGAGCAGTTCTTC | CASSQVPSRADEQFF | NA | TRBJ2-1 | NA | TRBV4-2
TGTGCTAGTGGTTTGACAAGACTGGGTAGGGATACGCAGTATTTT | CASGLTRLGRDTQYF | NA | TRBJ2-3 | NA | TRBV12-5
TGTGCCAGCAGGGGACAGGGTACGGAGACCCAGTACTTC | CASRGQGTETQYF | TRBD1 | TRBJ2-5 | NA | TRBV6-5
TGTGCCAGCAGCTTAAGAGTTGAGAGCACAGATACGCAGTATTTT | CASSLRVESTDTQYF | NA | TRBJ2-3 | NA | TRBV7-2
TGTGCCAGCAGCCAAGCTCAGGGAGGAATCTATGGCTACACCTTC | CASSQAQGGIYGYTF | NA | TRBJ1-2 | few | TRBV14